This TCR beta chain was captured in a study of T cell clonotyping in hematopoietic cell transplantation. Data came from immunoSEQ multiplex PCR; TCRdb stores just in-frame clones and leaves some out. The table records around 25,000 clones, more than 65% of them present only once. The germline CDR1 and CDR2 sequences are SGDLS and YYNGEE. The CDR3 runs 15 residues. The V gene lost 0 bases and the J gene lost 1 base, with 8 bases spanning the gap. The sample's time point: recipient sample about 28 days before transplant, after cytoreduction. The receptor comes from an older woman with acute myeloid leukemia. Some clones in this sample may be carry-over from other donors' samples. The sequencing here drew on peripheral blood mononuclear cells, taken before stem cell transplant. The V and J genes are TRBV9 and TRBJ1-3, with D unresolved. For the CDR3, the DNA is TGTGCCAGCAGCGTAGGGGCAGGATCTGGAAACACCATATATTTT. Translated: CASSVGAGSGNTIYF.